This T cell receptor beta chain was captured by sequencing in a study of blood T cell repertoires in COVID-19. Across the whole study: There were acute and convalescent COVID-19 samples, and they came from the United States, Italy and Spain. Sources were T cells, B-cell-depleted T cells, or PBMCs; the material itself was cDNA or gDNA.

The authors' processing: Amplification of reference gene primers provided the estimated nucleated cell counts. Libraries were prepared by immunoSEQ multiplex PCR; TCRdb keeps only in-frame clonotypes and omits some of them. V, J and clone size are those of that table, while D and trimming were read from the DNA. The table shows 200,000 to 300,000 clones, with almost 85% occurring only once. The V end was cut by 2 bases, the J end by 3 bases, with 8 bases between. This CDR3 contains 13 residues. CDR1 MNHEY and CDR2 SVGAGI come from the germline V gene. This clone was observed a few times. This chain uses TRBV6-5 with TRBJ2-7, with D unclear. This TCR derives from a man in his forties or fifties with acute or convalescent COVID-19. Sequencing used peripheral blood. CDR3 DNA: TGTGCCAGCAGTTACCGCCAGAACTACGAGCAGTACTTC. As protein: CASSYRQNYEQYF.